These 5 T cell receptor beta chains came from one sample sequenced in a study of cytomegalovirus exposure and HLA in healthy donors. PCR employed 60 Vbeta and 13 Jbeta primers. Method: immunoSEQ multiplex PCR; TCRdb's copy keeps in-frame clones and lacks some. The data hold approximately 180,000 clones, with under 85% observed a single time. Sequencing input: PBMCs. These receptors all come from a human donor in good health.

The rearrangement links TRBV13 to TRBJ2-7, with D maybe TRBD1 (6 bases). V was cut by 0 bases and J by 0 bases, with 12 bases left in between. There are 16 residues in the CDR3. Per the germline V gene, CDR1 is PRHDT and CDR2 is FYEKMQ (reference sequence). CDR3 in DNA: TGTGCCAGCAGCTTAGGAAACAGGGCCGTCTCCTACGAGCAGTACTTC. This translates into CASSLGNRAVSYEQYF.

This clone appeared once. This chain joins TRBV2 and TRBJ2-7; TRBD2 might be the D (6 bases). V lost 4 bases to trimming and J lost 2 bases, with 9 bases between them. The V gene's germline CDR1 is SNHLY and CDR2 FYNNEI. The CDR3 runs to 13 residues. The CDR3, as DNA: TGTGCCAGCAGTGTGACGGGAGCCTACGAGCAGTACTTC. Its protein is CASSVTGAYEQYF.

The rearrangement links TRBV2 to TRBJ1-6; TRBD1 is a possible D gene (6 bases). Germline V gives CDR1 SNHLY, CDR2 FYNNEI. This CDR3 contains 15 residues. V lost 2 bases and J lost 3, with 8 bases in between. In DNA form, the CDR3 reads TGTGCCAGCAGTGAAAGGGACAACTATAATTCACCCCTCCACTTT. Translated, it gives CASSERDNYNSPLHF.

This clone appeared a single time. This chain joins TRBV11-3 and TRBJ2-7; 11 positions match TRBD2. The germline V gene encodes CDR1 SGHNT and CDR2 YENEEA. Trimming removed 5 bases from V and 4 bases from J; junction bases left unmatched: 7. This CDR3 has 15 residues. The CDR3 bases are TGTGCCAGCAGCCCCGGACTAGCGGGCTATTACGAGCAGTACTTC. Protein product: CASSPGLAGYYEQYF.

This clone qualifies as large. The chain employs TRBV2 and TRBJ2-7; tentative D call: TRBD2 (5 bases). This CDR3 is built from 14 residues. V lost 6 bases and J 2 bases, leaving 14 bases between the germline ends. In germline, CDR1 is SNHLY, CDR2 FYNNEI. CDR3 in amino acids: CASRDSGLAYEQYF. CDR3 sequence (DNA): TGTGCCAGCAGGGACTCCGGGCTCGCCTACGAGCAGTACTTC.